A single count supports the clone carrying this T cell receptor (beta chain). This sample stems from a study of blood T cell repertoires in COVID-19. Background on the study: There were acute and convalescent COVID-19 samples, and they came from the United States, Italy and Spain. Sources were T cells, B-cell-depleted T cells, or PBMCs; the material itself was cDNA or gDNA.

In the original processing: Estimation of nucleated cell counts was performed using reference gene primer amplification. Repertoires were generated with immunoSEQ multiplex PCR, while TCRdb's copy carries only in-frame clones and drops some. V, J and clone size are taken as reported in that table, and D and trimming were inferred from the DNA itself. The profile shows some 290,000 clones, over 90% of them singletons. Residents of approximately 25 US areas, aged 18 to 89 years, made up the participants. The CDR3 totals 14 residues. From germline, CDR1 is KGHSH and CDR2 LQKENI. The junction had 6 bases not matched to a gene; V was cut back by 3 bases and J by 7 bases.

The sequenced material came from PBMCs or T cells enriched from blood (not recorded which). The clonotype originates from a woman in her twenties or thirties who had been exposed to COVID-19. V usage is TRBV18 and J usage is TRBJ2-1; TRBD1 matches 7 bases. CDR3 region: CASSPSGTANEQFF. The DNA of the CDR3 is TGTGCCAGCTCACCCTCCGGGACAGCTAATGAGCAGTTCTTC. The full variable domain, with the rest looked up from reference TRBV18 and TRBJ2-1, is NAGVMQNPRHLVRRRGQEARLRCSPMKGHSHVYWYRQLPEEGLKFMVYLQKENIIDESGMPKERFSAEFPKEGPSILRIQQVVRGDSAAYFCASSPSGTANEQFFGPGTRLTVL.